The subject of this entry is one T cell receptor beta chain. Antigen unknown. Germline V gene data show CDR1 as SGHRS and CDR2 as YFSETQ. The V gene lost 4 bases and the J gene lost 0 bases, with 5 bases spanning the gap. The CDR3 totals 13 residues. This record comes from a study of high-grade serous ovarian cancer treatment subgroups. The overall study: Mean per sample: around 14,000 reads, several thousand unique TCR beta rearrangements.

The tumor samples were collected prior to definitive surgery or chemotherapy. Clones were read by immunoSEQ multiplex PCR, and TCRdb kept only the in-frame ones, dropping some. The table has 8,500 to 10,000 clones, around nine tenths seen once. Whole-study results and caveats: CDR1 and CDR2 were left unanalyzed; analyses focused on CDR3. Same-patient tumor repertoires overlapped at about 0.11 to 0.85; different patients barely overlapped. TCR relatedness rose with neoantigen level and trended with mutation load.

The J gene is TRBJ1-5, the V gene TRBV5-1; no firm D call. Sequenced sample: tumor tissue. This TCR derives from a human donor with high-grade serous ovarian cancer. This chain's CDR3 is CASSRDSNQPQHF. DNA for the CDR3: TGCGCCAGCAGCAGAGATAGCAATCAGCCCCAGCATTTT.